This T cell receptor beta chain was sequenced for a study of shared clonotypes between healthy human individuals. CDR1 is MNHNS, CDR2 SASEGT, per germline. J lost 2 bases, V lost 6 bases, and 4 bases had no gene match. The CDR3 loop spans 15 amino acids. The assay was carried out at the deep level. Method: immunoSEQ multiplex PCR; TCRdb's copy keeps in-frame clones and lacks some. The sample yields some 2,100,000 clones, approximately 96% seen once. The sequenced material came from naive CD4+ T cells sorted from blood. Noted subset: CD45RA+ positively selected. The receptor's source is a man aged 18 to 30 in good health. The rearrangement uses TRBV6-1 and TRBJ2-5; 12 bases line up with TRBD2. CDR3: CASRSLAGGQETQYF. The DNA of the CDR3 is TGTGCCAGCAGGTCCCTAGCGGGGGGGCAAGAGACCCAGTACTTC.